This T cell receptor beta chain was documented in a study of CD8 T cells in ankylosing spondylitis. Study outcomes and limitations: Typical of ankylosing spondylitis blood, it appeared, was a TCR beta motif of under 10 highly homologous variants.

This clonotype came up many times. Antigen: not known. Using quantitative 5'-RACE with molecular barcodes, the authors made TCR beta libraries. TCRdb used MiXCR to reprocess the 5' RACE reads, holding one entry per CDR3 protein. The sample lists under 120,000 distinct CDR3 sequences, under 30% occurring once. CDR3 length: 16 residues. V was clipped by 6 bases and J by 0 bases; unmatched bases: 10. Germline CDR1 is DFQATT and CDR2 is SNEGSKA (reference sequence). This chain uses TRBV20-1 with TRBJ2-1; 8 nucleotides line up with TRBD2. This TCR came from a male donor with ankylosing spondylitis. Sample: synovial fluid, either unsorted or a sorted T cell fraction (not recorded which). The CDR3 coding sequence is TGCAGTGCCCTAATAGCGGGATCGATCTCCTACAATGAGCAGTTCTTC. This encodes CSALIAGSISYNEQFF.